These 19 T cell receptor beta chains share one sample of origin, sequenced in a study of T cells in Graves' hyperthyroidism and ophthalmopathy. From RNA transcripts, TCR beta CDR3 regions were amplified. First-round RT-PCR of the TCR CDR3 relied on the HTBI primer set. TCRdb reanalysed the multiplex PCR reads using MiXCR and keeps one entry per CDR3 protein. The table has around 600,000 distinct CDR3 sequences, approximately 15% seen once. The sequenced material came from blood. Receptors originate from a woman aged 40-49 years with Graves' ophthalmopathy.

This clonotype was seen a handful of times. In DNA form, the CDR3 reads TGTGCCAGCAGTGCTAACCTACAGGGGGCATTGGAGCCCCAGCATTTT. Translating it yields CASSANLQGALEPQHF. The chain combines TRBV27 with TRBJ1-5; 9 bases fit TRBD1. The J segment lost 8 bases and the V segment lost 5 bases, leaving 13 bases of the junction unmatched. This CDR3 comprises 16 residues. The germline V gene encodes CDR1 MNHEY and CDR2 SMNVEV (reference sequence).

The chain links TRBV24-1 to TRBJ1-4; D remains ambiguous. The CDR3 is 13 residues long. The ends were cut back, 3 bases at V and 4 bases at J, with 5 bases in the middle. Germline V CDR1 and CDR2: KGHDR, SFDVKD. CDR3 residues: CATSDPHNEKLFF. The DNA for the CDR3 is TGTGCCACCAGTGATCCACATAATGAAAAACTGTTTTTT.

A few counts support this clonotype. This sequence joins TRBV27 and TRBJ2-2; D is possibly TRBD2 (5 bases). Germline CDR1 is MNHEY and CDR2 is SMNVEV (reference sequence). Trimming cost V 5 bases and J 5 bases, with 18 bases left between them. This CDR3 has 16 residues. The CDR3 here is CASSPRGPSGTGELFF. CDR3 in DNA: TGTGCCAGCAGTCCACGGGGTCCGTCAGGTACCGGGGAGCTGTTTTTT.

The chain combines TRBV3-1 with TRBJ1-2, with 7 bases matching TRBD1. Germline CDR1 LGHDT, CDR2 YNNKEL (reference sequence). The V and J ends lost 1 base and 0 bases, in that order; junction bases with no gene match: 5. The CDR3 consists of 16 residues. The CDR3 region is CASSQAYGTANYGYTF. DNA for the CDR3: TGTGCCAGCAGCCAAGCCTACGGGACAGCTAACTATGGCTACACCTTC.

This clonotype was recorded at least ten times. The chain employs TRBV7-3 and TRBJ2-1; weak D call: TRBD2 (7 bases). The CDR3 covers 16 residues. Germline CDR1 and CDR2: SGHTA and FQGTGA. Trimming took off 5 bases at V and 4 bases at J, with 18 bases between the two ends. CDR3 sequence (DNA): TGTGCCAGCAGCAAAGGGGGAGGGGCCGGGTACAATGAGCAGTTCTTC. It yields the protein CASSKGGGAGYNEQFF.

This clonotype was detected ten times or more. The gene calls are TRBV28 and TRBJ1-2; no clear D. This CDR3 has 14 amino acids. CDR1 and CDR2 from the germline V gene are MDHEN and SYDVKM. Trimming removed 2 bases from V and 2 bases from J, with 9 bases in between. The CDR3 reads CASSLARKNYGYTF. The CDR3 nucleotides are TGTGCCAGCAGTTTAGCACGGAAGAACTATGGCTACACCTTC.

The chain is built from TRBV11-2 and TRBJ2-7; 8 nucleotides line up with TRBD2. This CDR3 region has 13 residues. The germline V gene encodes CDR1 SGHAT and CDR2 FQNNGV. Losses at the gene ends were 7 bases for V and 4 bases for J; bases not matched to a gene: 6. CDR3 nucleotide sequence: TGTGCCAGCACAGCGGGAGCCCGATACGAGCAGTACTTC. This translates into CASTAGARYEQYF.

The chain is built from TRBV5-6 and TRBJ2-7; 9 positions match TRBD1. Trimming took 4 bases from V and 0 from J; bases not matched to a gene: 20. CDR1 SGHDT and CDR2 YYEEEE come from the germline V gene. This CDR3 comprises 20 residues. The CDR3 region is CASSQPVRDRVVGSSYEQYF. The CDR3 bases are TGTGCCAGCAGCCAGCCAGTCCGGGACAGGGTAGTTGGGAGCTCCTACGAGCAGTACTTC.

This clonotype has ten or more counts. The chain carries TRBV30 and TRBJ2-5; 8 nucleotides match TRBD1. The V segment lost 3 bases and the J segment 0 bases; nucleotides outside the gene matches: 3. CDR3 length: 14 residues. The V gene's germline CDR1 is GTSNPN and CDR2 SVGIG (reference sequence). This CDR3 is CAWRGQEHQETQYF. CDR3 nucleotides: TGTGCCTGGAGGGGACAGGAGCACCAAGAGACCCAGTACTTC.

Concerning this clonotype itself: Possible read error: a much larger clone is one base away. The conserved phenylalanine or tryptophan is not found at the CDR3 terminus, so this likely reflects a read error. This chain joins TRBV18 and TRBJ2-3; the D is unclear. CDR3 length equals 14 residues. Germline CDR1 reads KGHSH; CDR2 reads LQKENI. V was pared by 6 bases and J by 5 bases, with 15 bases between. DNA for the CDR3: TGTGCCAGCTCCTTCACCGCGGCTCGAGATACGCAGTATCTT. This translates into CASSFTAARDTQYL.

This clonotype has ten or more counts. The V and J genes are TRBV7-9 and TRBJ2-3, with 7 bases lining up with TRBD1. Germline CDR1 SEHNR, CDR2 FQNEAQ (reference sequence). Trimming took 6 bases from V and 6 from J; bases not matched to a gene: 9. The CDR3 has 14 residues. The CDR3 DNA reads TGTGCCAGCAGTTGGGGGACAGCCTTGGATACGCAGTATTTT. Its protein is CASSWGTALDTQYF.

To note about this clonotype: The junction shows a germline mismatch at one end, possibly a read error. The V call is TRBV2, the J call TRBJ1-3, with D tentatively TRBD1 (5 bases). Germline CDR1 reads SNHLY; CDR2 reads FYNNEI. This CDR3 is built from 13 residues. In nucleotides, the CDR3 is TGTGACAGCAGGCAAGGGGCCGGAAACACCATATATTTT. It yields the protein CDSRQGAGNTIYF.

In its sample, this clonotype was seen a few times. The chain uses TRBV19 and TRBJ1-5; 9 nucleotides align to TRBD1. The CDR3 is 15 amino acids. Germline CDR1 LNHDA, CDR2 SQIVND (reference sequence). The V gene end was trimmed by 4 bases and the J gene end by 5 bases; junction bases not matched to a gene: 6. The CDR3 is CASSTQGAPDQPQHF. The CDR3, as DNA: TGTGCCAGTAGTACACAGGGGGCGCCGGATCAGCCCCAGCATTTT.

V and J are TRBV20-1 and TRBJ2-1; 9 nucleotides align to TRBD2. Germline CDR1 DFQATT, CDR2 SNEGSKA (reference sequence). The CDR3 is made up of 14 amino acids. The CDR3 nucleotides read TGCAGCGTTGTTCCGCGGGAGGGCCCAAGTGAGCAGTTCTTC. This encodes CSVVPREGPSEQFF.

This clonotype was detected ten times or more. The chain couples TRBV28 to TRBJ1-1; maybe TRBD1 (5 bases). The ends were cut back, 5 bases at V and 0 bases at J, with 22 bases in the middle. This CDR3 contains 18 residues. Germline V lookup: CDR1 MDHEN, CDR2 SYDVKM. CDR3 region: CASSPSWGGGRLNTEAFF. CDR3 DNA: TGTGCCAGCAGTCCCTCATGGGGGGGGGGACGATTGAACACTGAAGCTTTCTTT.

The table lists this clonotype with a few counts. The CDR3 region has the DNA TGTGCCAGTAGGCAACTAGCGGGAGGAGCAGATACGCAGTATTTT. Its translation: CASRQLAGGADTQYF. V usage is TRBV19 and J usage is TRBJ2-3, with TRBD2 matching over 12 bases. The V gene end was trimmed by 6 bases and the J gene end by 4 bases; junction bases not matched to a gene: 5. This CDR3 has 15 amino acids. The germline V gene has CDR1 LNHDA and CDR2 SQIVND (reference sequence).

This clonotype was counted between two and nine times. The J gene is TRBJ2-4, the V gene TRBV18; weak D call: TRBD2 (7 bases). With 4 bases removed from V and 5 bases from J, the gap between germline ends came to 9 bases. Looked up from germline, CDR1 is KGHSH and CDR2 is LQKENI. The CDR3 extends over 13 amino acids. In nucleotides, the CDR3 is TGTGCCAGCTCACGAGGGGGGGAAAACATTCAGTACTTC. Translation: CASSRGGENIQYF.

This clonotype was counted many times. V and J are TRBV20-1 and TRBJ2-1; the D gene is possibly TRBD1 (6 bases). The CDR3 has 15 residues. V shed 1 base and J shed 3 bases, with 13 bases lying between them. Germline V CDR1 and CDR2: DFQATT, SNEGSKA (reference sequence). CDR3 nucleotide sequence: TGCAGTGCTAGAGGCCGGGACACTTACTACAATGAGCAGTTCTTC. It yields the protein CSARGRDTYYNEQFF.

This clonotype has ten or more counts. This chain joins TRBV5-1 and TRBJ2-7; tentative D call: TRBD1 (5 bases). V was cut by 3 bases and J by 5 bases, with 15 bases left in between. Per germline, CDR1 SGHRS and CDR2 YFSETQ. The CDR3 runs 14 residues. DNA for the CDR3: TGCGCCAGCAGCTCACAGGCCTCGAGCGACGAGCAGTACTTC. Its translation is CASSSQASSDEQYF. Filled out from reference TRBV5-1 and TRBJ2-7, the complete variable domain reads KAGVTQTPRYLIKTRGQQVTLSCSPISGHRSVSWYQQTPGQGLQFLFEYFSETQRNKGNFPGRFSGRQFSNSRSEMNVSTLELGDSALYLCASSSQASSDEQYFGPGTRLTVT.